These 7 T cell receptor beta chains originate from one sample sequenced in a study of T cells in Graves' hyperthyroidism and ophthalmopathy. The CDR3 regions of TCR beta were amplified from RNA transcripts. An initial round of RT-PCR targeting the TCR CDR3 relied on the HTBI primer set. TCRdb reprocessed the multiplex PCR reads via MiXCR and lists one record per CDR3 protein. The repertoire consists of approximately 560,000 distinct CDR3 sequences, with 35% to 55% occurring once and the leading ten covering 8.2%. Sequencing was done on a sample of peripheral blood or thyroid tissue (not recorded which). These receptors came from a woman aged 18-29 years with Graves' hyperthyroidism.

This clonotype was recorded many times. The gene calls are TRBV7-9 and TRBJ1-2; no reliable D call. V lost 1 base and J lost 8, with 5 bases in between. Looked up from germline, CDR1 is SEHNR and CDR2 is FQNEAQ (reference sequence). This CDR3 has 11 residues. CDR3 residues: CASSLDEGYTF. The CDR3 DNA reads TGTGCCAGCAGCTTAGACGAGGGCTACACCTTC.

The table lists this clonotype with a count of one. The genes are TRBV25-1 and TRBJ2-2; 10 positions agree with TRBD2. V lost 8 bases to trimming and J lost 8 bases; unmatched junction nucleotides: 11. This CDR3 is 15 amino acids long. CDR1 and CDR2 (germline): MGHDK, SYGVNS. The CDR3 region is CASALAGPPGGELFF. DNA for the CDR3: TGTGCCAGCGCACTAGCGGGACCGCCCGGAGGGGAGCTGTTTTTT.

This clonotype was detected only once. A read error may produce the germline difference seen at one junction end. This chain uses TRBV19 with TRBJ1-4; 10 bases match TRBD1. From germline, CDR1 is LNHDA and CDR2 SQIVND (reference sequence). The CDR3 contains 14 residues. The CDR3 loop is CVSRQGAAGEKLFF. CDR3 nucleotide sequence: TGTGTCAGTAGACAGGGGGCGGCGGGTGAAAAACTGTTTTTT.

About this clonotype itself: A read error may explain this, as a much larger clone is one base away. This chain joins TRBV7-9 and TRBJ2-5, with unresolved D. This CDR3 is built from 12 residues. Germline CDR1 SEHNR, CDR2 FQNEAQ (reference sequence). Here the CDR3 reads CASSSAAEAQYF. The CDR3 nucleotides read TGTGCCAGCAGCTCCGCCGCAGAGGCCCAGTACTTC.

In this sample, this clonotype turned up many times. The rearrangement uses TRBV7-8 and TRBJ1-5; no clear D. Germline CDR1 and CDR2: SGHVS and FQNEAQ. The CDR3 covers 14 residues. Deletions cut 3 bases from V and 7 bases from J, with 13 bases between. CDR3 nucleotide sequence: TGTGCCAGCAGCTTGGCCCCGAGGAGACAGCCCCAGCATTTT. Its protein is CASSLAPRRQPQHF.

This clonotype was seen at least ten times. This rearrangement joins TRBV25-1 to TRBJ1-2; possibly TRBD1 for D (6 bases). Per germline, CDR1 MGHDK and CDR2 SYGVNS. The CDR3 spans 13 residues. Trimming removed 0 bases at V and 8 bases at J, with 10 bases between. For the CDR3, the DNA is TGTGCCAGCAGTGAATATAGGGGGGGCGGCTACACCTTC. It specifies CASSEYRGGGYTF.

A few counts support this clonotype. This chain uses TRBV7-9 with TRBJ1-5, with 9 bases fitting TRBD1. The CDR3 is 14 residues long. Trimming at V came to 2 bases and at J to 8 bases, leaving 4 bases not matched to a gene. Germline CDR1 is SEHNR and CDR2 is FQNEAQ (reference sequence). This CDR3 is CASSLLGQGKPQHF. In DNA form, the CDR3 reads TGTGCCAGCAGCTTATTGGGACAGGGAAAGCCCCAGCATTTT. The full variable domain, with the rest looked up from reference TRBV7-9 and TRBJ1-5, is DTGVSQNPRHKITKRGQNVTFRCDPISEHNRLYWYRQTLGQGPEFLTYFQNEAQLEKSRLLSDRFSAERPKGSFSTLEIQRTEQGDSAMYLCASSLLGQGKPQHFGDGTRLSIL.